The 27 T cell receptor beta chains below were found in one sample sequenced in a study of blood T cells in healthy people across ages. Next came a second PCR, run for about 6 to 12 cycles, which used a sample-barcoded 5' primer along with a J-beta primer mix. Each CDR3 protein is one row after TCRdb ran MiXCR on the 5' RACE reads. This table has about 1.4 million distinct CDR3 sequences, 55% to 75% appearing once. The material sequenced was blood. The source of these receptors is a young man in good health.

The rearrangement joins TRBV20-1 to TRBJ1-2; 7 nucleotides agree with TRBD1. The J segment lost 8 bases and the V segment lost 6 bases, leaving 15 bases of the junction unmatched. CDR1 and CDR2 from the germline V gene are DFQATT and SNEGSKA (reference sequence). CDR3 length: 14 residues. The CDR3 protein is CSARRAGGHLGYTF. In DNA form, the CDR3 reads TGCAGTGCGCGGAGGGCAGGGGGGCACTTAGGCTACACCTTC.

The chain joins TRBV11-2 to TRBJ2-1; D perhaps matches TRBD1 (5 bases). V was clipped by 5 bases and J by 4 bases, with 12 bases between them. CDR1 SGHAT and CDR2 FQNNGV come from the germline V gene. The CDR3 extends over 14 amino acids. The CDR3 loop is CASSVNSGYNEQFF. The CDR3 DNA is TGTGCCAGCAGCGTAAACTCAGGGTACAATGAGCAGTTCTTC.

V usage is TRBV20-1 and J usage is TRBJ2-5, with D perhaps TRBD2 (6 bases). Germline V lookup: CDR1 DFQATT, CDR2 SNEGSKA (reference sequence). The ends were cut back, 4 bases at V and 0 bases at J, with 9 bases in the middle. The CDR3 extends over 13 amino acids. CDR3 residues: CSATRDYQETQYF. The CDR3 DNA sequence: TGCAGTGCTACCCGGGACTACCAAGAGACCCAGTACTTC.

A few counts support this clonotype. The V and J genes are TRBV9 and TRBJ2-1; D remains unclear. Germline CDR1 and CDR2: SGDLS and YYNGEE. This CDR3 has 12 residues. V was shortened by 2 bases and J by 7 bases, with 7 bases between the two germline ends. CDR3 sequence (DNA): TGTGCCAGCAGCGTCCTGGGGAATGAGCAGTTCTTC. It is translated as CASSVLGNEQFF.

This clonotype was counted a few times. The CDR3 sequence is CASSQGYPGQAYEQYF. The CDR3 DNA is TGCGCCAGCAGCCAAGGATACCCGGGACAGGCCTACGAGCAGTACTTC. This chain joins TRBV4-1 and TRBJ2-7; 8 bases are shared with TRBD1. Trimming at V came to 1 base and at J to 2 bases, leaving 7 bases not matched to a gene. Germline V lookup: CDR1 MGHRA, CDR2 YSYEKL. This CDR3 is built from 16 residues.

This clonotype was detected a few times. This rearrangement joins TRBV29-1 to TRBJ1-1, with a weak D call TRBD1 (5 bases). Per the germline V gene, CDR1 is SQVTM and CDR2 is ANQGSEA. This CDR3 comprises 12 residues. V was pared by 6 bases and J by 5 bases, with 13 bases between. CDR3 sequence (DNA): TGCAGCGTAGACGAGACAGATACTGAAGCTTTCTTT. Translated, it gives CSVDETDTEAFF. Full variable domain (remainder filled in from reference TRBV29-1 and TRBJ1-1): SAVISQKPSRDICQRGTSLTIQCQVDSQVTMMFWYRQQPGQSLTLIATANQGSEATYESGFVIDKFPISRPNLTFSTLTVSNMSPEDSSIYLCSVDETDTEAFFGQGTRLTVV.

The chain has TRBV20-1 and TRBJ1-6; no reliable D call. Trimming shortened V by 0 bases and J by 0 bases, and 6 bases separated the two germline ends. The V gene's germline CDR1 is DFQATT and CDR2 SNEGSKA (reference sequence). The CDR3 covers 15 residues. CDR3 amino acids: CSARDGSSYNSPLHF. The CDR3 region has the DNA TGCAGTGCTAGAGACGGGAGCTCCTATAATTCACCCCTCCACTTT.

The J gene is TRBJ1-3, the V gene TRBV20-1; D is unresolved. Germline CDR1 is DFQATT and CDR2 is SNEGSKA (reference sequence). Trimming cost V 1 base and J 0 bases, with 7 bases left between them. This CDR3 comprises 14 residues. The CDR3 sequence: CSARVGSSGNTIYF. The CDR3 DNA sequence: TGCAGTGCTAGAGTTGGGAGCTCTGGAAACACCATATATTTT.

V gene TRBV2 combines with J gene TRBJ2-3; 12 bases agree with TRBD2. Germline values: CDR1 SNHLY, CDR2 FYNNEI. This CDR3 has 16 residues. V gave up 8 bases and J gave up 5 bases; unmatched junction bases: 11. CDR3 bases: TGTGCCAGCGGTCTAGCGGGAGGGCTGAGCGTAGATACGCAGTATTTT. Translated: CASGLAGGLSVDTQYF.

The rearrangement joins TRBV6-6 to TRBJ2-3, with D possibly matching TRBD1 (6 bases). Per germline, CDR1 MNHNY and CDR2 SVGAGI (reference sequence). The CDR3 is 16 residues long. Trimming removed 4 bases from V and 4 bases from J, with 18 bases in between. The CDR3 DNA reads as TGTGCCAGCAGTTCCTCGACAGGCTGGAAGGCAGATACGCAGTATTTT. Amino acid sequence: CASSSSTGWKADTQYF.

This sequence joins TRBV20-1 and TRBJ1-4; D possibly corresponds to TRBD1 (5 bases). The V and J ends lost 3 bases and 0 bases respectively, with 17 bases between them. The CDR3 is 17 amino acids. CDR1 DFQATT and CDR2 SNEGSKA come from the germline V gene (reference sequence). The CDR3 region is CSARFSGDPTTNEKLFF. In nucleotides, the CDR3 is TGCAGTGCTAGGTTTAGCGGGGACCCAACAACTAATGAAAAACTGTTTTTT.

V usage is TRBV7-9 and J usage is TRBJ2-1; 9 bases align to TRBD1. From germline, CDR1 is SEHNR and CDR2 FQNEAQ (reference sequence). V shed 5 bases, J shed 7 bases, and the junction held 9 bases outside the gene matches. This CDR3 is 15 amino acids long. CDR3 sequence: CASSDTGGALNEQFF. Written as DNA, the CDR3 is TGTGCCAGCAGCGATACAGGGGGCGCGTTAAATGAGCAGTTCTTC.

CDR3 nucleotide sequence: TGTGCCAGCAGTGATCCCCCGGGACAGGGGGCGTACGAGCAGTACTTC. Protein product: CASSDPPGQGAYEQYF. The chain has TRBV2 and TRBJ2-7; TRBD1 matches at 12 bases. The CDR3 spans 16 residues. Germline trimming cut 3 bases from V and 4 bases from J; bases unmatched to any gene: 7. From germline, CDR1 is SNHLY and CDR2 FYNNEI.

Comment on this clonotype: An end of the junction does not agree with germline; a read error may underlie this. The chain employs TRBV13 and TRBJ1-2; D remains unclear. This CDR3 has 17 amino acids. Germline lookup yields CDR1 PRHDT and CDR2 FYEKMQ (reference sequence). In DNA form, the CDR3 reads TGTGCCAGCAGCTTAGTACGAGGCGGCGAGGACCACTATAGCTACACCTTC. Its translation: CASSLVRGGEDHYSYTF.

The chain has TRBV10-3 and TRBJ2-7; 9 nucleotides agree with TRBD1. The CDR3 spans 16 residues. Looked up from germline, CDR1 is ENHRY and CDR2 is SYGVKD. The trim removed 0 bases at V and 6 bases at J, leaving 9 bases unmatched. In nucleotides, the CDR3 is TGTGCCATCAGTGAGTCCATCGGGACAGGGCTCCGCGAGCAGTACTTC. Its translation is CAISESIGTGLREQYF.

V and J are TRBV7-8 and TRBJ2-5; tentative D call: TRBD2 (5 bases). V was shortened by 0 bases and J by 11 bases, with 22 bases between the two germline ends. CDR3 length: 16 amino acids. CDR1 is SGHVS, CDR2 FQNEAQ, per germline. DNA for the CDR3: TGTGCCAGCAGCTTAGCAGCGGCAATTGATCCCAATGAGCAGTACTTC. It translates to CASSLAAAIDPNEQYF.

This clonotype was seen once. This CDR3 reads CASSTDRGLNEKLFF. The DNA for the CDR3 is TGCGCCAGCAGCACCGACAGGGGCCTTAATGAAAAACTGTTTTTT. The gene calls are TRBV5-1 and TRBJ1-4; 8 nucleotides agree with TRBD1. Per germline, CDR1 SGHRS and CDR2 YFSETQ. The CDR3 is 15 amino acids. Trimming cost V 4 bases and J 4 bases; bases outside gene matches: 6.

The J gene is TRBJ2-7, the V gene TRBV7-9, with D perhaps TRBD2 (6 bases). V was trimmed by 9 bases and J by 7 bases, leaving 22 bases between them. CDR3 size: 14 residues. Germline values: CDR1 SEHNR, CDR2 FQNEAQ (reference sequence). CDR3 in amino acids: CASRGGTASWEQYF. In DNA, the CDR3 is TGTGCCAGTCGTGGCGGGACTGCCTCCTGGGAGCAGTACTTC.

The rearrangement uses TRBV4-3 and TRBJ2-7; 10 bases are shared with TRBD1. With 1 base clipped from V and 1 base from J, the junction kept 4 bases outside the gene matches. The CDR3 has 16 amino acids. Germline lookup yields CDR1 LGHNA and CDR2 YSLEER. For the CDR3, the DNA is TGCGCCAGCAGCCAAGCCCGGGACAGGGGATCCTACGAGCAGTACTTC. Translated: CASSQARDRGSYEQYF.

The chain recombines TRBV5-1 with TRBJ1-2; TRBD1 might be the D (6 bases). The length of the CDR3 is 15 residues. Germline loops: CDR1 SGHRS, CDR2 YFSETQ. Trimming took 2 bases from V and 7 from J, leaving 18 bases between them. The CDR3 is CASSLSQGTPAGYTF. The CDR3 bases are TGCGCCAGCAGCTTATCACAGGGCACCCCTGCTGGCTACACCTTC. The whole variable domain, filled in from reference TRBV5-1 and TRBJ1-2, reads KAGVTQTPRYLIKTRGQQVTLSCSPISGHRSVSWYQQTPGQGLQFLFEYFSETQRNKGNFPGRFSGRQFSNSRSEMNVSTLELGDSALYLCASSLSQGTPAGYTFGSGTRLTVV.

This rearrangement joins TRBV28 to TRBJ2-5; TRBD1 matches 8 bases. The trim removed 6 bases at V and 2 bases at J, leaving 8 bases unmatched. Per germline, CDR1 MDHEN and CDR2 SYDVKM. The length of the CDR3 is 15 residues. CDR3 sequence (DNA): TGTGCCAGCAGGCCCGGACAGGGCCTACAAGAGACCCAGTACTTC. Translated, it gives CASRPGQGLQETQYF.

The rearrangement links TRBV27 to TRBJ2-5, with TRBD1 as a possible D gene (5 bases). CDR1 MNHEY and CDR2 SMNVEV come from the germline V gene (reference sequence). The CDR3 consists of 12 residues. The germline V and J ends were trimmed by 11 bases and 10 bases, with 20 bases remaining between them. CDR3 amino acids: CALEGASGVQYF. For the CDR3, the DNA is TGTGCCTTAGAAGGGGCTAGTGGCGTCCAGTACTTC.

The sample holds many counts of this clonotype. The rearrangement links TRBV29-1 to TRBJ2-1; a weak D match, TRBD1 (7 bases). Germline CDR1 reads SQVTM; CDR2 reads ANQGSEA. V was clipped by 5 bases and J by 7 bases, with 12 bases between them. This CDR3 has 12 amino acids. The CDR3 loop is CSVSQGGNEQFF. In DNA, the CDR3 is TGCAGCGTTTCGCAGGGGGGTAATGAGCAGTTCTTC.

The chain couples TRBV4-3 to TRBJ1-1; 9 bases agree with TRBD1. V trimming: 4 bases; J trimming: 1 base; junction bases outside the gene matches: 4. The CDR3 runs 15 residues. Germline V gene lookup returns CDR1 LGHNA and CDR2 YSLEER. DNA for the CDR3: TGCGCCAGCAGCCGATTACAGGGGGCGAACACTGAAGCTTTCTTT. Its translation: CASSRLQGANTEAFF.

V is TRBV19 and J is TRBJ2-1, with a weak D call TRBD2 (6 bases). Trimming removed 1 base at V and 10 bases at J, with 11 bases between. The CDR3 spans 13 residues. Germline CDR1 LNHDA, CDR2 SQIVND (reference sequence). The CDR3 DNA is TGTGCCAGTAGTATAGTGGGCGGGGTGGAGCAGTTCTTC. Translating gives CASSIVGGVEQFF. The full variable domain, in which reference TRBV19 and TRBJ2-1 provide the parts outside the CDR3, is DGGITQSPKYLFRKEGQNVTLSCEQNLNHDAMYWYRQDPGQGLRLIYYSQIVNDFQKGDIAEGYSVSREKKESFPLTVTSAQKNPTAFYLCASSIVGGVEQFFGPGTRLTVL.

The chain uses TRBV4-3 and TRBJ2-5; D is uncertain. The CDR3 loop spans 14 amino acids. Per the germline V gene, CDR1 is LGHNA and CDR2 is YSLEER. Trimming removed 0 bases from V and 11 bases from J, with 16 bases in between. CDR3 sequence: CASSQEGRYNEQYF. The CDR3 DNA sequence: TGCGCCAGCAGCCAAGAGGGCCGCTACAATGAGCAGTACTTC.

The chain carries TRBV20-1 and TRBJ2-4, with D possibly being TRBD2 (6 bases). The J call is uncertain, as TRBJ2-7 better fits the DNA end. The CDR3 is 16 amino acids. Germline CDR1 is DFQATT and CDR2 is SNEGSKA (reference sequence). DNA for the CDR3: TGCAGTGCTAACGTTGGTCCGGGACTCGGTCGGTCCGAGCAGTACTTC. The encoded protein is CSANVGPGLGRSEQYF.